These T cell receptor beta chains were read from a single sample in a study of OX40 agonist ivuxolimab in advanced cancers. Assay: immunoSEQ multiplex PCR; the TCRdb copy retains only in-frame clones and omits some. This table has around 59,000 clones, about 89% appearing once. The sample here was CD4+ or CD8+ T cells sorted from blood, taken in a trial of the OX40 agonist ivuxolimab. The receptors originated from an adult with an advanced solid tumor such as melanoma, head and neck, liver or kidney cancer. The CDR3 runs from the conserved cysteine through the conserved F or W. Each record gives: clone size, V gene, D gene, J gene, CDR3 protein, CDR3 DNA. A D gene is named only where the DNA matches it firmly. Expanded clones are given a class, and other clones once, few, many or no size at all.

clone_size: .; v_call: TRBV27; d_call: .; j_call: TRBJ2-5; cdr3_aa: CASRKQGPQETQYF; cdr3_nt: TGTGCCAGCAGGAAACAGGGTCCCCAAGAGACCCAGTACTTC
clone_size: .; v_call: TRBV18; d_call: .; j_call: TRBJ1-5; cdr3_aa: CASSPPGEGNQPQHF; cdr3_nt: TGTGCCAGCTCACCCCCTGGGGAAGGCAATCAGCCCCAGCATTTT
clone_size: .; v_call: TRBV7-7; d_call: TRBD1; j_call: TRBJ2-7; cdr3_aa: CAGKIGTVPYEQYF; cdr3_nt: TGTGCCGGAAAAATCGGGACAGTGCCCTACGAGCAGTACTTC
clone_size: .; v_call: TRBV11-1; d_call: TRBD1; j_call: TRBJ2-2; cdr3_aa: CASSRDREIGELFF; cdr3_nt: TGTGCCAGCAGCAGAGACAGGGAGATCGGGGAGCTGTTTTTT
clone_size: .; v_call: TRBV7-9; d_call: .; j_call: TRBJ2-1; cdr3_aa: CASSWTFSSYNEQFF; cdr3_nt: TGTGCCAGCAGCTGGACATTTAGCTCCTACAATGAGCAGTTCTTC
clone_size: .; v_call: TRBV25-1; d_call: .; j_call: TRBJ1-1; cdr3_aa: CASLPGPRTGTEAFF; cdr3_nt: TGTGCCAGCCTACCGGGGCCTCGGACGGGCACTGAAGCTTTCTTT
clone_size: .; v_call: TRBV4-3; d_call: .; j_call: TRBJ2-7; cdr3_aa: CASSPPDSSGLEQYF; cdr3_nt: TGCGCCAGCAGCCCCCCGGACAGTAGTGGTCTCGAGCAGTACTTC
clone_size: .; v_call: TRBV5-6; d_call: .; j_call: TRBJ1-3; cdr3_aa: CASSLSGTTGNTIYF; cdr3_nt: TGTGCCAGCAGCCTGTCAGGTACTACTGGAAACACCATATATTTT
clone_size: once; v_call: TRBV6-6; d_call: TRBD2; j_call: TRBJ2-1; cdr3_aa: CASTRGLARPEQFF; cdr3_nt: TGTGCCAGCACCCGCGGACTAGCGAGACCTGAGCAGTTCTTC
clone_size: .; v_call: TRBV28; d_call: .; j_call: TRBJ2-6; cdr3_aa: CASVSSGANVLTF; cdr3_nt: TGTGCCAGCGTGTCCTCTGGGGCCAACGTCCTGACTTTC
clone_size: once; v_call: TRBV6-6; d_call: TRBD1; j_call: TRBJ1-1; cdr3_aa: CASRFTGGSGEAFF; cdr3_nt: TGTGCCAGCAGATTTACAGGGGGCTCGGGTGAAGCTTTCTTT
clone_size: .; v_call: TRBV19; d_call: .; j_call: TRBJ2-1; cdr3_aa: CASSFEGGLGWSTRTPEQFF; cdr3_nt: TGTGCCAGTAGTTTCGAGGGCGGGTTAGGATGGTCGACTAGAACTCCTGAGCAGTTCTTC
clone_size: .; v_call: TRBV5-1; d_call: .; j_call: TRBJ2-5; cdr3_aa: CASSLGLRETQYF; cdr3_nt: TGCGCCAGCAGCTTGGGACTACGTGAGACCCAGTACTTC
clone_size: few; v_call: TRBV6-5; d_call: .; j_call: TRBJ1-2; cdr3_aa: CASSFLGQEANYGYTF; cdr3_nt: TGTGCCAGCAGTTTTCTGGGCCAGGAAGCTAACTATGGCTACACCTTC
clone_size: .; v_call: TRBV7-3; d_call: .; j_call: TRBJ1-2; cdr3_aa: CASSPDKNYGYTF; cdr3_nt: TGTGCCAGCAGCCCCGACAAGAACTATGGCTACACCTTC
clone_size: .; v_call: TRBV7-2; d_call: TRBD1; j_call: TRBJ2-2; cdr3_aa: CASSLAQRGLGRSGELFF; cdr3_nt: TGTGCCAGCAGCTTAGCGCAGAGGGGGCTCGGTAGGAGCGGGGAGCTGTTTTTT
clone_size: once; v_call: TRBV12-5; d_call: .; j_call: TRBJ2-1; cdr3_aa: CASGIRVGNEQFF; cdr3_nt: TGTGCTAGTGGTATCAGGGTTGGCAATGAGCAGTTCTTC
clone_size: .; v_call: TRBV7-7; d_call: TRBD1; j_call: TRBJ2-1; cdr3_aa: CASSPGTGSSYNEQFF; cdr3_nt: TGTGCCAGCAGCCCCGGGACAGGAAGCTCCTACAATGAGCAGTTCTTC
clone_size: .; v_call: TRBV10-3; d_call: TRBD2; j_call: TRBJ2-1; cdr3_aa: CASKVVAGQNNEQFF; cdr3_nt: TGTGCCTCAAAGGTGGTAGCGGGACAAAACAATGAGCAGTTCTTC
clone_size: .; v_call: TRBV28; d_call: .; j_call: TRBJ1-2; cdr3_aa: CASSPPQTAVYGYTF; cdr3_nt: TGTGCCAGCAGTCCCCCTCAGACTGCTGTCTATGGCTACACCTTC
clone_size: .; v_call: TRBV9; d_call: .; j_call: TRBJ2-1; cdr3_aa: CASSASSPLGNEQFF; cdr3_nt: TGTGCCAGCAGCGCCTCATCACCGCTCGGTAATGAGCAGTTCTTC
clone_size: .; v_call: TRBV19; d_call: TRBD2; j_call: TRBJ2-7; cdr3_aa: CASSTGTRTYEQYF; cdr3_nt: TGTGCCAGTAGTACCGGGACTAGAACCTACGAGCAGTACTTC
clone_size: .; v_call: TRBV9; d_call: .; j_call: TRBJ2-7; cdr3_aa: CASSVGGRSSYEQYF; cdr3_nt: TGTGCCAGCAGCGTAGGGGGGCGGAGCTCCTACGAGCAGTACTTC
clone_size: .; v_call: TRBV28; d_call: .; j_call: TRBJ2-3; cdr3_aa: CASSLYRGAQYF; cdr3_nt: TGTGCCAGCAGTTTATATCGGGGTGCGCAGTATTTT
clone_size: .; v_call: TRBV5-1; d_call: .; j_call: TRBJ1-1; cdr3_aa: CASSLRGGAPLNTEAFF; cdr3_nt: TGCGCCAGCAGCTTGCGGGGGGGCGCGCCGTTGAACACTGAAGCTTTCTTT
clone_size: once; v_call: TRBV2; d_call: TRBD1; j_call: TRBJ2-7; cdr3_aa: CASRGTGGIEQYF; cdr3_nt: TGTGCCAGCAGGGGGACAGGGGGCATCGAGCAGTACTTC
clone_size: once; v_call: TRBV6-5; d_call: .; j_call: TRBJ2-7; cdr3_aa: CASSSLNTYEQYF; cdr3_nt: TGTGCCAGCAGTTCCCTCAACACCTACGAGCAGTACTTC
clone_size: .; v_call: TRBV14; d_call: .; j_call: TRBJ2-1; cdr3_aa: CASSLGINNEQFF; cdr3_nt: TGTGCCAGCAGCCTCGGGATTAACAATGAGCAGTTCTTC
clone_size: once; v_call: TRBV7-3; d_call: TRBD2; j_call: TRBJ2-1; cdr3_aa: CASSPLAEGPLHEQFF; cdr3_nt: TGTGCCAGCAGCCCCCTAGCGGAGGGGCCTCTTCATGAGCAGTTCTTC
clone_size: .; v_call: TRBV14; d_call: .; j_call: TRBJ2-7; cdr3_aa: CASSQVGEQYF; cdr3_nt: TGTGCCAGCAGCCAAGTAGGCGAGCAGTACTTC
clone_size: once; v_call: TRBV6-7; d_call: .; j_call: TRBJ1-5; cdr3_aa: CASSYSFRQPQHF; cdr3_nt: TGTGCCAGCAGTTACTCGTTTAGACAGCCCCAGCATTTT
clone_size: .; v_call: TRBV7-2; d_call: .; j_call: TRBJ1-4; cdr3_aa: CASSRKGGFGEKLFF; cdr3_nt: TGTGCCAGCAGCCGAAAGGGGGGTTTCGGAGAAAAACTGTTTTTT
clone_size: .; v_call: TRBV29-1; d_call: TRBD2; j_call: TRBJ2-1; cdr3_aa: CSVEPAGTSGTDEQFF; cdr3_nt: TGCAGCGTTGAACCGGCCGGGACTAGTGGGACCGATGAGCAGTTCTTC
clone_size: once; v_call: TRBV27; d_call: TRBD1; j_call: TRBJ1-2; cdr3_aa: CASSLKPGQRLRGYTF; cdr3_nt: TGTGCCAGCAGTCTGAAACCGGGACAGCGTTTACGTGGCTACACCTTC
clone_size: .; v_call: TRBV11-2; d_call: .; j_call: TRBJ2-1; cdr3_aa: CASSLESYNEQFF; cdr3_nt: TGTGCCAGCAGCTTAGAGTCGTACAATGAGCAGTTCTTC
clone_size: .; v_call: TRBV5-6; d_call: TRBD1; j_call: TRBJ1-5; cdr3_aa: CASSFGGTGVDQPQHF; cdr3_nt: TGTGCCAGCAGTTTCGGCGGGACAGGGGTGGATCAGCCCCAGCATTTT
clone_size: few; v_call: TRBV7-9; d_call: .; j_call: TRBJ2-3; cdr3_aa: CASSLGRGSTRDTQYF; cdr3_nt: TGTGCCAGCAGCTTAGGTCGGGGATCCACCAGGGATACGCAGTATTTT
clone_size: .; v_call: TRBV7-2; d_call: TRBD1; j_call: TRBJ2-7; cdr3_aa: CASSFRTGGEGYEQYF; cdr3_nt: TGTGCCAGCAGCTTTAGGACAGGGGGAGAGGGCTACGAGCAGTACTTC
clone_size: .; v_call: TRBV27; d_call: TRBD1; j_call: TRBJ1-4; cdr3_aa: CASGDREEKLFF; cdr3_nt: TGTGCCAGCGGGGACAGGGAGGAAAAACTGTTTTTT
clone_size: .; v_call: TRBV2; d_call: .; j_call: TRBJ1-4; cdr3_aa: CASRTEEKLFF; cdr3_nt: TGTGCCAGCAGGACCGAGGAAAAACTGTTTTTT
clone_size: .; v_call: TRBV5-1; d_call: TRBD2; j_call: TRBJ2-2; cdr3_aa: CASSLELAGGTGELFF; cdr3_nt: TGCGCCAGCAGCTTGGAACTAGCGGGAGGCACCGGGGAGCTGTTTTTT
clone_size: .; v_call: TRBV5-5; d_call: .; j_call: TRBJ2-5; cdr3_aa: CASRAGTGYQETQYF; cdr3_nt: TGTGCCAGCAGAGCGGGGACAGGCTACCAAGAGACCCAGTACTTC
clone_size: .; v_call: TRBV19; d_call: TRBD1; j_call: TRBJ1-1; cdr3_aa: CASSLLGQDTEAFF; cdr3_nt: TGTGCCAGTAGTCTCTTAGGACAGGACACTGAAGCTTTCTTT
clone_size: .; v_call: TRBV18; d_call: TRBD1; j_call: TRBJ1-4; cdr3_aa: CASSPVNRGYEKLFF; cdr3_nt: TGTGCCAGCTCACCTGTTAACAGGGGTTACGAAAAACTGTTTTTT
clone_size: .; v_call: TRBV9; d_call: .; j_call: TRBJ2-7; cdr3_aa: CASSVVNSHYEQYF; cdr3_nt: TGTGCCAGCAGCGTAGTAAACAGTCACTACGAGCAGTACTTC
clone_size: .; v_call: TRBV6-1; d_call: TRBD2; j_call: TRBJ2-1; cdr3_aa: CASSSSGRLVGQFF; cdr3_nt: TGTGCCAGCAGTTCTAGCGGGAGACTTGTAGGGCAGTTCTTC